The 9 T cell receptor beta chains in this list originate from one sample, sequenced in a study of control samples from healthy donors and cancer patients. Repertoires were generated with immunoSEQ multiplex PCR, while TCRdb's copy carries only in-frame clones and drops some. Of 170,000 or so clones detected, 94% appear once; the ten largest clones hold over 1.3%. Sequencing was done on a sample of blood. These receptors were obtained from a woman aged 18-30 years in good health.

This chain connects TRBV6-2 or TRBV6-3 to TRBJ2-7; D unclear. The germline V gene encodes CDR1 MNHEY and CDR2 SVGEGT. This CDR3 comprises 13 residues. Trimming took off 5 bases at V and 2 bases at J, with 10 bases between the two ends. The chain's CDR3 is CASSRTETYEQYF. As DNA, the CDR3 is TGTGCCAGCAGTCGGACGGAGACCTACGAGCAGTACTTC.

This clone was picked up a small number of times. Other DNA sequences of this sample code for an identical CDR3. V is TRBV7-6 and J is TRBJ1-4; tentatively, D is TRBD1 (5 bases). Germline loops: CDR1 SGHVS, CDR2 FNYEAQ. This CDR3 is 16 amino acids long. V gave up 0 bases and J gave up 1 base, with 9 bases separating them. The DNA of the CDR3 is TGTGCCAGCAGCTTAGCGTTGGGGGAAACTAATGAAAAACTGTTTTTT. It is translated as CASSLALGETNEKLFF. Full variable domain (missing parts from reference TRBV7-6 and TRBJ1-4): GAGVSQSPRYKVTKRGQDVALRCDPISGHVSLYWYRQALGQGPEFLTYFNYEAQQDKSGLPNDRFSAERPEGSISTLTIQRTEQRDSAMYRCASSLALGETNEKLFFGSGTQLSVL.

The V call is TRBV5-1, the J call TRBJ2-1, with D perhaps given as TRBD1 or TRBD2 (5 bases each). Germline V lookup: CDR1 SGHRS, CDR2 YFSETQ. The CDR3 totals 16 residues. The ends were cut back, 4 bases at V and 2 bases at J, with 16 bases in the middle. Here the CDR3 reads CASSPTGTYTYNEQFF. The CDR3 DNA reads TGCGCCAGCAGCCCCACCGGGACCTACACCTACAATGAGCAGTTCTTC.

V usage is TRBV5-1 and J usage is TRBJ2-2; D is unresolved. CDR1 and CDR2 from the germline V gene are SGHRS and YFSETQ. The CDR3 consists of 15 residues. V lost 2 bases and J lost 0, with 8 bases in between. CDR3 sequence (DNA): TGCGCCAGCAGCTTTACGGCCCCGAACACCGGGGAGCTGTTTTTT. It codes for CASSFTAPNTGELFF.

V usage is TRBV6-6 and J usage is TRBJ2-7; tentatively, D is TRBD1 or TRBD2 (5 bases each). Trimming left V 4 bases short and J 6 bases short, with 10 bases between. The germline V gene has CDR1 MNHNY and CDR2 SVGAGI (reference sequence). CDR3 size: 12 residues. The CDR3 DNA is TGTGCCAGCAGTTCGGGACGGCCCGAGCAGTACTTC. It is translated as CASSSGRPEQYF.

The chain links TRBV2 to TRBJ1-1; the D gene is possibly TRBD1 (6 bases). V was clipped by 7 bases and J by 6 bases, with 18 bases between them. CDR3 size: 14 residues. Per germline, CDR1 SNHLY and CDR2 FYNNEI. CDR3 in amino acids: CASKWGHSIPEAFF. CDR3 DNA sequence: TGTGCCAGCAAATGGGGACACTCAATCCCTGAAGCTTTCTTT.

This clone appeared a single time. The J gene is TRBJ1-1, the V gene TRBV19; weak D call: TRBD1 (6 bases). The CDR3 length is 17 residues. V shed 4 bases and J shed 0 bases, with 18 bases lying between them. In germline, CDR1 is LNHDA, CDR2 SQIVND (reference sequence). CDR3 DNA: TGTGCCAGTAGTACAGGGGCACAATGGGTAGTGAACACTGAAGCTTTCTTT. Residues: CASSTGAQWVVNTEAFF.

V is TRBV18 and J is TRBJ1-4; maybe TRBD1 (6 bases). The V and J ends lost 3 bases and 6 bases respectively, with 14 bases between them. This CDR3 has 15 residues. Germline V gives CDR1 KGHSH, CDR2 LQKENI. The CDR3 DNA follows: TGTGCCAGCTCACCTACCAGGGGTTCTGATGAAAAACTGTTTTTT. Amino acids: CASSPTRGSDEKLFF.

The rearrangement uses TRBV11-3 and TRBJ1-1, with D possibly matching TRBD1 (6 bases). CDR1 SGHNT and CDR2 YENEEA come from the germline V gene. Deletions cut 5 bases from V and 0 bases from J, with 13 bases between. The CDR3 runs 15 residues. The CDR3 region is CASSRGGTVNTEAFF. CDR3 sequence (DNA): TGTGCCAGCAGCCGAGGGGGGACGGTGAACACTGAAGCTTTCTTT.